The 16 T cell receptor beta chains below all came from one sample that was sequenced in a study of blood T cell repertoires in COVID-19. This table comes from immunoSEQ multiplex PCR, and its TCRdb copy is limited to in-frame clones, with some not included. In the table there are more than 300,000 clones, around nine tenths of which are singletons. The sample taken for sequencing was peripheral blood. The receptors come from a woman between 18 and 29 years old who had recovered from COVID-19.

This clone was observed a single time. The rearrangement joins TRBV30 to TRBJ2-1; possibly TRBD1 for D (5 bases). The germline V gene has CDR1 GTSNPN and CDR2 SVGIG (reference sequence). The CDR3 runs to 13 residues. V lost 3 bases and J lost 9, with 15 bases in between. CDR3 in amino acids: CAWSSLFQGEQFF. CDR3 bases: TGTGCCTGGAGCTCATTATTCCAGGGTGAGCAGTTCTTC.

The CDR3 region has the DNA TGCGCCAGCAGCCCCTTACCGGGACTAGCGGGTTACAATGAGCAGTTCTTC. This gives the protein CASSPLPGLAGYNEQFF. This rearrangement joins TRBV4-3 to TRBJ2-1; TRBD2 aligns across 12 bases. The germline CDR1 and CDR2 sequences are LGHNA and YSLEER. This CDR3 is built from 17 residues. Unmatched junction bases numbered 8, after V lost 4 bases and J lost 4 bases.

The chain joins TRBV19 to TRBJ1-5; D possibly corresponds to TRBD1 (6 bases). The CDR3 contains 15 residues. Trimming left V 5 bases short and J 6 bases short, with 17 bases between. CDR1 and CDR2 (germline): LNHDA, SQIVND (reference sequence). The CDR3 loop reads CASSWDGGAGQPQHF. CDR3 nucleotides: TGTGCCAGTAGTTGGGATGGGGGGGCCGGTCAGCCCCAGCATTTT.

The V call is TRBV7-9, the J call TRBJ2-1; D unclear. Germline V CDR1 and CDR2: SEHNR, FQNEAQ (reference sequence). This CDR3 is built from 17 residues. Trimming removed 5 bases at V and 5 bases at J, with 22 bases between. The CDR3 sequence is CASSAQIIVGAHNEQFF. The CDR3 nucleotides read TGTGCCAGCAGCGCGCAGATAATAGTAGGAGCTCACAATGAGCAGTTCTTC.

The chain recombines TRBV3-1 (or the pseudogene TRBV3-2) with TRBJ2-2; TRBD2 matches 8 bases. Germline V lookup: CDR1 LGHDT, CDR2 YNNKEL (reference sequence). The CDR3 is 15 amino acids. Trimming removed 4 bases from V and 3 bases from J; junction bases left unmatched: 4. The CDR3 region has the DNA TGTGCCAGCAGCCGGGGGGGACTAGACACCGGGGAGCTGTTTTTT. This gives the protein CASSRGGLDTGELFF.

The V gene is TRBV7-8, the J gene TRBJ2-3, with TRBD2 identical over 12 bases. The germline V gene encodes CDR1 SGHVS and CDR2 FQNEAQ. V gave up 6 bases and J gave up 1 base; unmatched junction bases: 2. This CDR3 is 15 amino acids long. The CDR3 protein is CASRRLAGGTDTQYF. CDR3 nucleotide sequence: TGTGCCAGCAGGAGACTAGCGGGAGGCACAGATACGCAGTATTTT.

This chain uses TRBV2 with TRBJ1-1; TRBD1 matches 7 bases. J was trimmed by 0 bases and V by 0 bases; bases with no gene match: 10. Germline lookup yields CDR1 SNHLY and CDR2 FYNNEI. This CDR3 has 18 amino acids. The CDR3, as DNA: TGTGCCAGCAGTGAAGCTCGGGCTTACAGGGGCATGAACACTGAAGCTTTCTTT. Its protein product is CASSEARAYRGMNTEAFF.

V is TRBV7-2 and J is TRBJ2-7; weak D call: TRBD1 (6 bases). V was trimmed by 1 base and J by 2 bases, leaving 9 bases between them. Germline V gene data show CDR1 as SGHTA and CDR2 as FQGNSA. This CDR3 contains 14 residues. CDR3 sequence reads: CASSLGAGAYEQYV. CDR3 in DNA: TGTGCCAGCAGCTTAGGGGCAGGGGCCTACGAGCAGTACGTC.

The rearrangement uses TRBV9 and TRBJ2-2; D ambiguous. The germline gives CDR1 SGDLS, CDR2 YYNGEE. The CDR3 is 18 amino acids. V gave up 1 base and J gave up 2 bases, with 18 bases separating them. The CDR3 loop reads CASSVSPGGRINTGELFF. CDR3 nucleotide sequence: TGTGCCAGCAGCGTAAGCCCCGGTGGTAGAATCAACACCGGGGAGCTGTTTTTT. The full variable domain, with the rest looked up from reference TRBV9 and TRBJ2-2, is DSGVTQTPKHLITATGQRVTLRCSPRSGDLSVYWYQQSLDQGLQFLIQYYNGEERAKGNILERFSAQQFPDLHSELNLSSLELGDSALYFCASSVSPGGRINTGELFFGEGSRLTVL.

In nucleotides, the CDR3 is TGCGCCAGCAGCGGCACAGGGGGCATCCCTGAAGCTTTCTTT. Protein product: CASSGTGGIPEAFF. The rearrangement links TRBV5-1 to TRBJ1-1; 9 bases line up with TRBD1. Germline CDR1 reads SGHRS; CDR2 reads YFSETQ. This CDR3 has 14 residues. Unmatched junction bases numbered 7, after V lost 4 bases and J lost 6 bases.

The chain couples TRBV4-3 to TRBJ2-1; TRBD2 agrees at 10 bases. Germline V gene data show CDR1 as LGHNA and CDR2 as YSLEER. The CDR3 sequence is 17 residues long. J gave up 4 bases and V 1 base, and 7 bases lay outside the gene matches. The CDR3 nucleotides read TGCGCCAGCAGCCAAGCTGCGGGACTAGCGCCTTACAATGAGCAGTTCTTC. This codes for CASSQAAGLAPYNEQFF.

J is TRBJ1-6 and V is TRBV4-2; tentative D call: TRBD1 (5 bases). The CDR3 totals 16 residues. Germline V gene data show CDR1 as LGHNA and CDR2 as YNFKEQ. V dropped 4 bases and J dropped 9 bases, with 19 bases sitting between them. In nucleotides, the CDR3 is TGTGCCAGCAGCCCACGACAGCCCCGAATGGGTTCACCCCTCCACTTT. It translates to CASSPRQPRMGSPLHF.

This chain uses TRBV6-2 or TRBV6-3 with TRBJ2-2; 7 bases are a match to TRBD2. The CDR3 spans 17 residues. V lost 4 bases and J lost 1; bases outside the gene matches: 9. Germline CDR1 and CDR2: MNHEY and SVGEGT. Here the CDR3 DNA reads TGTGCCAGCAGTTCCGAGCGGGAACGAGGGAACACCGGGGAGCTGTTTTTT. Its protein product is CASSSERERGNTGELFF.

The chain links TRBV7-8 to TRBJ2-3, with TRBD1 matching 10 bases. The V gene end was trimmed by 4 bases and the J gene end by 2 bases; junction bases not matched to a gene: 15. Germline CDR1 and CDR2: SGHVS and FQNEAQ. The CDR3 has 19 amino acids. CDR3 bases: TGTGCCAGCAGCTGGGCCGGGACAGGGGCGGCTCTGTCCACAGATACGCAGTATTTT. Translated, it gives CASSWAGTGAALSTDTQYF.

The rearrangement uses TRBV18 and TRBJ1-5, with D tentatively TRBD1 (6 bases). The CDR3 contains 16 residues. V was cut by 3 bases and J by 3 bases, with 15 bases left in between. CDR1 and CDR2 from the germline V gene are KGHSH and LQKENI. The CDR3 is CASSPQPGTNNQPQHF. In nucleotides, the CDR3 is TGTGCCAGCTCACCCCAACCCGGGACAAACAATCAGCCCCAGCATTTT.

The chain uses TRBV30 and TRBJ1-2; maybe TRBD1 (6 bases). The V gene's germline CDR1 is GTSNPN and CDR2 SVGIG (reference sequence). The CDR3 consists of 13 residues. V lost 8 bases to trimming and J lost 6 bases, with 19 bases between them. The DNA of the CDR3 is TGTGCCCGCAATAGGGGCAGGGGAGATGGCTACACCTTC. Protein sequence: CARNRGRGDGYTF. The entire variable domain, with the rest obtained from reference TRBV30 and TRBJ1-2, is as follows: SQTIHQWPATLVQPVGSPLSLECTVEGTSNPNLYWYRQAAGRGLQLLFYSVGIGQISSEVPQNLSASRPQDRQFILSSKKLLLSDSGFYLCARNRGRGDGYTFGSGTRLTVV.